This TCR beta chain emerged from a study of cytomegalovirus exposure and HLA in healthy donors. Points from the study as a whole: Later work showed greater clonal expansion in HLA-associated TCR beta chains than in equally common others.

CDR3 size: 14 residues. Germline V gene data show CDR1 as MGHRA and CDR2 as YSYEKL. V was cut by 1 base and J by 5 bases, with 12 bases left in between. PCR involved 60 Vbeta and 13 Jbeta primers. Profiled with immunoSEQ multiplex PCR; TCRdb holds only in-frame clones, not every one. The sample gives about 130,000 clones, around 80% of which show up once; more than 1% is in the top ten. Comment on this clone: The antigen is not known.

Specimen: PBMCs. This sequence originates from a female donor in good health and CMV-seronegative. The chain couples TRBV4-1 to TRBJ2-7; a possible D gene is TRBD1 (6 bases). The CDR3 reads CASSQVQGIHEQYF. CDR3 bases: TGCGCCAGCAGCCAAGTGCAGGGGATCCACGAGCAGTACTTC.